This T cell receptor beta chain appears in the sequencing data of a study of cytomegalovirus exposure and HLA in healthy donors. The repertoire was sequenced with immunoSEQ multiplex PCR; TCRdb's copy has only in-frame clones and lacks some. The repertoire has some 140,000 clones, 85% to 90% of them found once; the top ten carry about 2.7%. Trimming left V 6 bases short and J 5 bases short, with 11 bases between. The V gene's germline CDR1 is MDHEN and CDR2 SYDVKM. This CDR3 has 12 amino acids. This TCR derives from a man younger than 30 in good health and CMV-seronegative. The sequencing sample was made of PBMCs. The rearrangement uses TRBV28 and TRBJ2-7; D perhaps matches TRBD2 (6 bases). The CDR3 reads CASSSGGNEQYF. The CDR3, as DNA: TGTGCCAGCAGCTCCGGGGGAAACGAGCAGTACTTC.